Listed below are T cell receptor beta chains from one sample, sequenced in a study of regulatory dendritic cells for organ transplantation. The repertoire was sequenced with immunoSEQ multiplex PCR; TCRdb's copy has only in-frame clones and lacks some. The data show under 30,000 clones, with over 75% seen just once and about 2% held by the top ten. Input material: memory CD4+ T cells from blood. These receptors were obtained from a human donor in good health. Both conserved end residues are part of each CDR3. A D gene is named only where the DNA matches it firmly. Only part of the rows carry a size: once, few, many, or a class if the clone is expanded.

V	D	size	J	DNA	CDR3
TRBV7-2	.	.	TRBJ1-4	TGTGCCAGCAGCTCCACCAGACATGAAAAACTGTTTTTT	CASSSTRHEKLFF
TRBV4-1	.	once	TRBJ1-3	TGCGCCAGCAGCCAAGAAGGAAACACCATATATTTT	CASSQEGNTIYF
TRBV30	.	few	TRBJ1-4	TGTGCCTGGAGTTCTCAAACGGGTGAAAAACTGTTTTTT	CAWSSQTGEKLFF
TRBV7-6	.	.	TRBJ2-7	TGTGCCAGCAGCTTAGCAGGGGACGAGCAGTACTTC	CASSLAGDEQYF
TRBV7-2	.	.	TRBJ1-2	TGTGCCAGCAGCTTTAGGTTTTCCGACTATGGCTACACCTTC	CASSFRFSDYGYTF
TRBV28	.	.	TRBJ2-5	TGTGCCAGCAGTTTTATTTCACTCGGTTCGGGACGAGTCCAAGAGACCCAGTACTTC	CASSFISLGSGRVQETQYF
TRBV9	.	.	TRBJ1-2	TGTGCCAGCAGCGCCGGGACGGACACTCGCGGTAGCTACACCTTC	CASSAGTDTRGSYTF
TRBV6-4	.	once	TRBJ2-1	TGTGCCAGCAGTGACTCCATGACGGGCTCCTACAATGAGCAGTTCTTC	CASSDSMTGSYNEQFF
TRBV19	.	.	TRBJ2-3	TGTGCCAGTAGTATAGATGGGTGGGGGGATACGCAGTATTTT	CASSIDGWGDTQYF
TRBV19	TRBD2	.	TRBJ2-5	TGTGCCAGTAGTCCCAGGACTAGCGGGGAGACCCAGTACTTC	CASSPRTSGETQYF
TRBV5-1	.	.	TRBJ1-3	TGCGCCAGCAGCTTGGGCCGTACCTCTGGAAACACCATATATTTT	CASSLGRTSGNTIYF
TRBV7-8	.	.	TRBJ1-1	TGTGCCAGCATCCTGAACGGGGGGAACGGCAACACTGAAGCTTTCTTT	CASILNGGNGNTEAFF
TRBV9	.	.	TRBJ2-3	TGTGCCAGCAGCGAGACGGCCTACACCGAGAAAAAGGATACGCAGTATTTT	CASSETAYTEKKDTQYF
TRBV6-5	.	.	TRBJ2-5	TGTGCCAGCAGTCCCTACGGAGAGACCCAGTACTTC	CASSPYGETQYF
TRBV4-2	TRBD2	.	TRBJ2-7	TGTGCCAGCAGCCGAGCGGGGACTAGCGGGGGCTACGAGCAGTACTTC	CASSRAGTSGGYEQYF
TRBV19	TRBD2	.	TRBJ2-7	TGTGCCAGTAGTCCAATCCCCTGGAGCGGGGGGGCTTTCTACGAGCAGTACTTC	CASSPIPWSGGAFYEQYF
TRBV18	.	.	TRBJ1-2	TGTGCCAGCTCACCGTCGATACAGACCGATGGCTACACCTTC	CASSPSIQTDGYTF